This passage covers 23 T cell receptor beta chains from one sample sequenced in a study of Graves' ophthalmopathy and Graves' hyperthyroidism. RNA transcripts served as template for amplifying TCR beta CDR3 sequences. The first-round RT-PCR employed HTBI primers together with the Qiagen OneStep RT-PCR kit. A multiplex PCR was then performed as the second round. TCRdb re-analysed the multiplex PCR reads in MiXCR, keeping a single row per CDR3 protein. The sample contains 500,000 to 800,000 distinct CDR3 sequences, about two fifths of which appear only once. The sequencing sample was made of peripheral blood. The origin of the receptors is an adult man with Graves' ophthalmopathy.

This clonotype showed up just a few times. The gene calls are TRBV30 and TRBJ2-7; D might be TRBD1 or TRBD2, each matching 5 bases. In germline, CDR1 is GTSNPN, CDR2 SVGIG (reference sequence). The V gene lost 6 bases and the J gene lost 6 bases, with 24 bases spanning the gap. This CDR3 has 15 residues. Here the CDR3 DNA reads TGTGCCTGTTCATCAGAGGGGCTCAGTCGGGCCGAGCAGTACTTC. Translation: CACSSEGLSRAEQYF. The complete variable domain, with remaining parts taken from reference TRBV30 and TRBJ2-7, reads SQTIHQWPATLVQPVGSPLSLECTVEGTSNPNLYWYRQAAGRGLQLLFYSVGIGQISSEVPQNLSASRPQDRQFILSSKKLLLSDSGFYLCACSSEGLSRAEQYFGPGTRLTVT.

This clonotype was detected many times. The rearrangement joins TRBV2 to TRBJ1-4, with D unresolved. V was shortened by 4 bases and J by 3 bases, with 12 bases between the two germline ends. The CDR3 sequence is 15 residues long. Germline CDR1 SNHLY, CDR2 FYNNEI. The CDR3 sequence is CASSGTRYANEKLFF. CDR3 nucleotides: TGTGCCAGCAGTGGGACCCGGTATGCTAATGAAAAACTGTTTTTT. The whole variable domain, remainder taken from reference TRBV2 and TRBJ1-4, is EPEVTQTPSHQVTQMGQEVILRCVPISNHLYFYWYRQILGQKVEFLVSFYNNEISEKSEIFDDQFSVERPDGSNFTLKIRSTKLEDSAMYFCASSGTRYANEKLFFGSGTQLSVL.

Written as DNA, the CDR3 is TGTGCCAGCAGTTATAGCGGGGGGGCCGAGGGCGGGGAGCTGTTTTTT. Its protein product is CASSYSGGAEGGELFF. This chain connects TRBV7-2 to TRBJ2-2, with 11 bases identical to TRBD2. This CDR3 has 16 residues. Germline V gene lookup returns CDR1 SGHTA and CDR2 FQGNSA. V lost 6 bases to trimming and J lost 7 bases; unmatched junction nucleotides: 10.

The chain links TRBV7-9 to TRBJ1-4; 11 nucleotides line up with TRBD1. The CDR3 totals 15 residues. J lost 8 bases, V lost 8 bases, and 10 bases had no gene match. CDR1 SEHNR and CDR2 FQNEAQ come from the germline V gene (reference sequence). The CDR3 is CASGKGQGVGEKLFF. The CDR3 DNA follows: TGTGCCAGCGGAAAGGGACAGGGGGTAGGCGAAAAACTGTTTTTT.

Many counts were recorded for this clonotype. The chain couples TRBV7-8 to TRBJ1-2, with D tentatively TRBD1 (5 bases). Germline values: CDR1 SGHVS, CDR2 FQNEAQ. The CDR3 runs 15 residues. The V gene lost 5 bases and the J gene lost 6 bases, with 19 bases spanning the gap. The chain's CDR3 is CASSPRWDVRNGYTF. The CDR3 nucleotides read TGTGCCAGCAGCCCGAGATGGGACGTTAGAAATGGCTACACCTTC.

The gene calls are TRBV29-1 and TRBJ2-2; 7 bases are a match to TRBD2. The junction had 6 bases not matched to a gene; V was cut back by 8 bases and J by 3 bases. The CDR3 spans 13 residues. CDR1 is SQVTM, CDR2 ANQGSEA, per germline. CDR3 sequence (DNA): TGCAGCCAAGGGCGGGGGTACACCGGGGAGCTGTTTTTT. Translation: CSQGRGYTGELFF.

This clonotype was seen at least ten times. The V call is TRBV12-3 or TRBV12-4, the J call TRBJ1-2; possibly TRBD1 for D (5 bases). The germline V and J ends were trimmed by 8 bases and 11 bases, with 21 bases remaining between them. This CDR3 region has 13 residues. CDR3 sequence (DNA): TGTGCCAGCCGTACACCGTCTATTGGGGGGTACACCTTC. Its protein is CASRTPSIGGYTF.

Many counts were recorded for this clonotype. The genes are TRBV25-1 and TRBJ1-2; no reliable D call. This CDR3 comprises 13 residues. Trimming left V 6 bases short and J 6 bases short, with 14 bases between. The germline V gene has CDR1 MGHDK and CDR2 SYGVNS. DNA of the CDR3: TGTGCCAGCAGCTCGCACCTGGCAGATGGCTACACCTTC. This codes for CASSSHLADGYTF.

This clonotype was counted ten times or more. The V call is TRBV7-9, the J call TRBJ1-2; unclear D gene. Germline values: CDR1 SEHNR, CDR2 FQNEAQ (reference sequence). With 3 bases removed from V and 2 bases from J, the gap between germline ends came to 13 bases. This CDR3 region has 15 residues. DNA of the CDR3: TGTGCCAGCAGCTTCTACGCACAGAAGAACTATGGCTACACCTTC. Amino acids: CASSFYAQKNYGYTF.

This clonotype was counted ten times or more. This chain uses TRBV7-3 with TRBJ1-1; D not certain. The CDR3 consists of 14 residues. Germline values: CDR1 SGHTA, CDR2 FQGTGA. V shed 2 bases and J shed 2 bases, with 9 bases lying between them. This CDR3 is CASSLRLTNTEAFF. CDR3 nucleotides: TGTGCCAGCAGCTTACGTCTAACAAACACTGAAGCTTTCTTT.

This clonotype was recorded many times. The V and J genes are TRBV19 and TRBJ2-7; D not certain. Germline V gives CDR1 LNHDA, CDR2 SQIVND (reference sequence). CDR3 length: 15 residues. Trimming stripped 4 bases from V and 6 bases from J, with 19 bases between. As DNA, the CDR3 is TGTGCCAGTAGTACCCCCTTGGGGATCGTCTCCGAGCAGTACTTC. Encoded protein: CASSTPLGIVSEQYF.

This clonotype was observed at least ten times. The V gene is TRBV10-3, the J gene TRBJ2-7; 9 positions match TRBD1. The CDR3 is 14 amino acids. With V trimmed by 7 bases and J by 6 bases, 10 bases remained unmatched. Germline V gives CDR1 ENHRY, CDR2 SYGVKD. The CDR3 DNA follows: TGTGCCATCAAATTTTTGGACAGGGGAGGCGAGCAGTACTTC. It encodes CAIKFLDRGGEQYF.

This clonotype has only a few counts. J is TRBJ2-5 and V is TRBV7-9, with D unresolved. CDR1 is SEHNR and CDR2 is FQNEAQ in the germline V gene (reference sequence). Trimming removed 1 base from V and 5 bases from J, with 8 bases in between. This CDR3 has 13 amino acids. In nucleotides, the CDR3 is TGTGCCAGCAGCTTAGTAATAGGGGAGACCCAGTACTTC. The encoded protein is CASSLVIGETQYF.

This clonotype has a handful of counts. The rearrangement links TRBV6-6 to TRBJ2-2; D possibly corresponds to TRBD1 (5 bases). CDR1 and CDR2 (germline): MNHNY, SVGAGI (reference sequence). V lost 6 bases, J lost 1 base, and 12 bases lay in between. The CDR3 has 15 residues. DNA for the CDR3: TGTGCCAGCAGGTCCGTGACAGTGAACACCGGGGAGCTGTTTTTT. As protein: CASRSVTVNTGELFF.

The chain has TRBV2 and TRBJ1-1; D may be TRBD1 (6 bases). Germline values: CDR1 SNHLY, CDR2 FYNNEI. V dropped 5 bases and J dropped 8 bases, with 18 bases sitting between them. This CDR3 has 14 residues. In DNA form, the CDR3 reads TGTGCCAGCAGTTTCAGGCAGGGGAATCGCGAAGCTTTCTTT. Translated, it gives CASSFRQGNREAFF. The full variable domain, its missing parts supplied by reference TRBV2 and TRBJ1-1, is EPEVTQTPSHQVTQMGQEVILRCVPISNHLYFYWYRQILGQKVEFLVSFYNNEISEKSEIFDDQFSVERPDGSNFTLKIRSTKLEDSAMYFCASSFRQGNREAFFGQGTRLTVV.

Worth noting for this clonotype: This sequence may be a read error, since a much larger clone differs from it by one base. The rearrangement links TRBV10-3 to TRBJ1-1; D remains ambiguous. Germline V gives CDR1 ENHRY, CDR2 SYGVKD. This CDR3 is 14 amino acids long. The CDR3 DNA reads as TGTACCAGCAGCCCTAGAGGCGGGGTCCCTGAAGCTTTCTTT. Translation: CTSSPRGGVPEAFF.

The chain carries TRBV12-3 or TRBV12-4 and TRBJ1-6, with D possibly being TRBD1 (6 bases). Trimming pared 6 bases from V and 12 bases from J, leaving 15 bases between. CDR3 length: 13 amino acids. CDR3 residues: CASSQGGHVPLHF. CDR3 in DNA: TGTGCCAGCAGCCAAGGGGGACACGTACCCCTCCACTTT.

This rearrangement joins TRBV5-1 to TRBJ2-7; D is unclear. The CDR3 length is 14 residues. With 4 bases removed from V and 0 bases from J, the gap between germline ends came to 11 bases. Germline V gene data show CDR1 as SGHRS and CDR2 as YFSETQ. The CDR3 sequence is CASSPPQDSYEQYF. CDR3 bases: TGCGCCAGCAGCCCCCCCCAGGACTCCTACGAGCAGTACTTC. Using reference TRBV5-1 and TRBJ2-7 for the parts outside the CDR3, the full variable domain is KAGVTQTPRYLIKTRGQQVTLSCSPISGHRSVSWYQQTPGQGLQFLFEYFSETQRNKGNFPGRFSGRQFSNSRSEMNVSTLELGDSALYLCASSPPQDSYEQYFGPGTRLTVT.

At least ten counts were recorded for this clonotype. The chain joins TRBV2 to TRBJ2-7; 7 nucleotides match TRBD1. The J segment lost 2 bases and the V segment lost 7 bases, leaving 8 bases of the junction unmatched. CDR3 length: 14 residues. Germline loops: CDR1 SNHLY, CDR2 FYNNEI. CDR3 coding DNA: TGTGCCAGCATAGACAGGGTTGGCACCTACGAGCAGTACTTC. Translated, it gives CASIDRVGTYEQYF.

CDR3 DNA sequence: TGTGCCAGCAGCCCCGGGGGACAGGGGAACACCGGGGAGCTGTTTTTT. Translated: CASSPGGQGNTGELFF. This chain links TRBV9 with TRBJ2-2, with 9 bases identical to TRBD1. There are 16 residues in the CDR3. Germline V gene lookup returns CDR1 SGDLS and CDR2 YYNGEE. With V trimmed by 4 bases and J by 1 base, 5 bases remained unmatched.

The V and J genes are TRBV25-1 and TRBJ1-1; D unresolved. V lost 2 bases and J lost 5, with 12 bases in between. From germline, CDR1 is MGHDK and CDR2 SYGVNS. The CDR3 covers 14 residues. CDR3 in DNA: TGTGCCAGCAGTGAAGTTGGGGTGGAGACTGAAGCTTTCTTT. This encodes CASSEVGVETEAFF.

The chain has TRBV7-9 and TRBJ1-1; D is perhaps TRBD1 (6 bases). The CDR3 covers 18 residues. V was clipped by 6 bases and J by 4 bases, with 27 bases between them. The germline V gene has CDR1 SEHNR and CDR2 FQNEAQ (reference sequence). This CDR3 reads CASRSGGAGRFLPTEAFF. The CDR3 DNA reads as TGTGCCAGCAGATCGGGGGGGGCAGGGAGGTTTTTGCCCACTGAAGCTTTCTTT.

This clonotype showed up many times. V and J are TRBV5-1 and TRBJ1-2, with unresolved D. This CDR3 spans 12 amino acids. Trimming shortened V by 4 bases and J by 7 bases, and 11 bases separated the two germline ends. The germline V gene encodes CDR1 SGHRS and CDR2 YFSETQ. Written as DNA, the CDR3 is TGCGCCAGCAGCGAGCTAGTTGGTGGCTACACCTTC. Protein product: CASSELVGGYTF.